This T cell receptor beta chain was recovered during a study of blood T cell repertoires in COVID-19 (TCRdb year 2020). Concerning the study at large: Samples from collaborators originated in the United States, Italy and Spain and spanned both the acute and convalescent phases of COVID-19. The sample metadata nearly always contained a de-identified subject ID, COVID-19 status, age in years and sex. The samples were drawn from the first 160 participants of the ongoing ImmuneRACE study and from 1,254 subjects provided by 6 global collaborators. Where HLA class I and class II types were available, the types were taken from metadata supplied by the sample provider, not from assay-based typing. The dataset comprised deeply sampled blood TCRbeta repertoires from subjects exposed to, actively infected with, or recovered from COVID-19. The prospective study material was composed of cDNA or gDNA derived from T cells, B-cell-depleted T cells, or PBMCs. The repertoires were made available in a free public database intended to serve as a resource for research on the immune response to SARS-CoV-2. The paper as a whole reports these results and caveats: The amount of clinical and demographic metadata varied by source and participant and was provided uncurated.

Worth noting for this clone: This clone's antigen is unknown. One base away there is no much larger clone; base qualities are not given.

Whole blood was collected in K2EDTA tubes by collaborating institutions according to the institutions' own protocols. Collaborator samples were shipped for TCRbeta analysis as frozen whole blood, isolated PBMCs, or DNA extracted from either sample type. V was cut back by 0 bases and J by 4 bases, leaving a gap of 14 bases between them. From the cysteine up to the phenylalanine, the CDR3 has a length of 16 residues. Kept here is only the CDR3 DNA, which spans 48 bases and is read in frame from base 1. For CDR1 and CDR2, the germline V gene lists MGHRA and YSYEKL. TCRbeta CDR3 regions were amplified from genomic DNA using the immunoSEQ Assay, a bias-controlled multiplex PCR. The source study handled its data this way. The number of nucleated cells in each sample was estimated from the amplification of reference gene primers within the assay. To quantify the absolute abundance of each unique TCRbeta CDR3 rearrangement, sequence reads were collapsed and filtered. For each sample, productive Simpson clonality was calculated as the square root of Simpson's diversity index over productive rearrangements. TCRdb took this table from immuneACCESS and kept in-frame rearrangements with V and J called. Such tables lack part of the clones; where checked against another copy, unresolved V genes explain under half of the gap, and the rest is unexplained. V and J calls and clone size are given by that table; D and trimming were obtained from the DNA. The sample table lists about 140,000 clones, 81% of them with a count of one. Around 8.5% of the sample is taken by the ten largest.

This sequence was found in a human donor in a cohort sampled during active COVID-19. The rearranged chain carries TRBV4-1 and TRBJ2-3, with a weak D call of TRBD2 (5 bases match). Sequenced material: peripheral blood. Here the CDR3 is given as CASSQEGASWPDTQYF. DNA sequence: TGCGCCAGCAGCCAAGAGGGCGCTAGCTGGCCAGATACGCAGTATTTT.